This T cell receptor (beta chain) originates from a study of radiation and T cells in renal cell carcinoma (dated by TCRdb to the early 2020s). For the study in its entirety: In total, about 50 samples underwent TCR beta sequencing: about 25 tumors plus 27 peripheral blood samples. Across all 55 or so samples, 4,016,671 unique CDR3 nucleotide sequences, encoding 2 million to 3 million unique CDR3 amino acid sequences, were identified. The final blood draw took place at 4 weeks after radiation, the same time as nephrectomy.

Ends trimmed: V by 0 bases, J by 3 bases; bases unmatched to a gene: 2. Looking up the germline V gene yields CDR1 LGHNA and CDR2 YSLEER. The CDR3 starts with the cysteine, ends with the phenylalanine, and has 15 residues. Only the CDR3 DNA stays, 45 bases, in frame from base 1. TCR beta libraries were generated from genomic DNA with the immunoSEQ kit, following the manufacturer's recommendations. To prepare libraries, a first multiplex PCR with proprietary primers was run, followed by a second PCR that added unique barcodes, and a bead cleanup was done after each round. Each sample batch included a kit-provided positive control reaction and a negative control reaction. The final libraries underwent checking on an Agilent 4200 TapeStation D1000 ScreenTape, volumetric pooling, and quantification by qPCR. An Illumina NextSeq500 fitted with a MidOutput 150-cycle cartridge performed the sequencing, running 156 Read1 cycles and 15 Index1 cycles with the kit's custom primers. The pooled library was loaded at approximately 1 pM, with a roughly 18% PhiX control spiked in. Regarding the original processing steps: Vendor-processed data were analyzed in R, and a clonotype was defined as all T cells sharing the same CDR3 nucleotide sequence. In the clone abundance analyses, frequencies were normalized to the 10,000 most abundant clones in each sample. Before analysis, public T cell clones were removed, and these numbered fewer than six per sample on average. Tumor-enriched clonotypes and baseline blood-enriched clonotypes were defined as those with an abundance difference of at least 32-fold between compartments. A beta-binomial differential abundance model was used to identify clonotypes that expanded or contracted between blood time points. Tumor-blood repertoire similarity was measured with the Baroni-Urbani and Buser coefficient, and group comparisons used two-tailed Wilcoxon tests in R. TCRdb retrieved this table from immuneACCESS and kept in-frame rearrangements only. Not all clones are present; in checked studies, unresolved V genes account for under half, and no reason is known for the remainder. V and J calls plus clone size are reproduced from that table; the DNA served to infer D and trimming. Here the sample has approximately 150,000 clones; 75% to 90% occur a single time. The top ten constitute about a sixth of the sample.

The time point label of this sample denotes: blood 4 weeks post-SBRT, at nephrectomy. The sample's treatment or condition label, in plain terms: 15 Gy SBRT to primary tumor, nephrectomy 4 weeks later. The samples were obtained from a clinical trial, where primary renal cell carcinomas were treated with 15 Gy stereotactic body radiation therapy and then removed by nephrectomy 4 weeks afterward. Serial peripheral blood from radiation-treated patients was sampled at baseline, 2 weeks and 4 weeks after SBRT to track tumor-enriched clonotypes. Every patient's renal cell carcinoma showed clear cell pathology. The QIAamp DNA Blood Mini Kit (Qiagen) was used to prepare genomic DNA for TCR sequencing. The analyses included only samples that passed all quality control checks. In regard to this clone: Its antigen has not been determined. No base quality values were provided; no much bigger clone lies one nucleotide off.

The investigation overall reported the following: With a single-armed trial design, the study had no way to address how radiation dose or scheduling affects the TCR repertoire. In blood, the top tumor clonotypes increased between baseline and 2 weeks post-radiation and then shrank by 4 weeks, which suggests that tumor-resident clones expanded only transiently. Blood repertoire dynamics were not followed beyond 4 weeks after treatment. Because pretreatment tumor biopsies were not available, the study could not determine whether clonotypes were already present within the tumor at baseline.

This specimen was blood, taken from a patient whose treatment included radiotherapy and nephrectomy. This TCR was sampled from a woman aged 45-60 years with renal cell carcinoma. The V and J segments used are TRBV4-3 and TRBJ1-5; 7 junctional bases match TRBD1. The nucleotide sequence reads TGCGCCAGCAGCCAAGAAAGGGGGCTCAATCAGCCCCAGCATTTT. This gives the protein CASSQERGLNQPQHF.